The 29 T cell receptor beta chains below come from one sample, sequenced in a study of beta chain features in type 1 diabetes. Every isolated RNA sample was fully reverse transcribed, so sequencing captured expressed TCRB transcripts. The protocol was immunoSEQ multiplex PCR, while the TCRdb copy is restricted to in-frame clones and leaves out a portion. The sample has 130,000 to 150,000 clones; 40% to 60% are singletons. The sample taken for sequencing was Tregs from blood. The receptor source for this set is a man between 18 and 35 years old in good health.

This chain links TRBV5-6 with TRBJ1-2; 8 bases agree with TRBD1. The CDR3 sequence is 13 residues long. Trimming took 4 bases from V and 4 from J; bases not matched to a gene: 3. CDR1 and CDR2 from the germline V gene are SGHDT and YYEEEE. The CDR3 region has the DNA TGTGCCAGCAGCCCGGGACAGGCCTATGGCTACACCTTC. It yields the protein CASSPGQAYGYTF.

As concerns this clone: In this CDR3 the conserved last residue, phenylalanine or tryptophan, is missing, so a read error is likely. The chain combines TRBV5-1 with TRBJ2-6; no definite D call. Germline V lookup: CDR1 SGHRS, CDR2 YFSETQ. CDR3 length equals 14 residues. V was shortened by 5 bases and J by 1 base, with 7 bases between the two germline ends. This CDR3 reads CASRAGSGANVLTL. CDR3 DNA sequence: TGCGCCAGCAGGGCCGGTTCTGGGGCCAACGTCCTGACTCTC.

V is TRBV5-4 and J is TRBJ2-5, with TRBD1 matching over 8 bases. The germline CDR1 and CDR2 sequences are SGHNT and YYREEE (reference sequence). The V and J ends lost 4 bases and 2 bases, in that order; junction bases with no gene match: 4. The length of the CDR3 is 14 residues. The CDR3: CASSPDRVQETQYF. The CDR3 bases are TGTGCCAGCAGCCCGGACAGGGTACAAGAGACCCAGTACTTC.

J is TRBJ2-3 and V is TRBV4-3; possibly TRBD2 for D (6 bases). Germline V gene data show CDR1 as LGHNA and CDR2 as YSLEER. V lost 5 bases and J lost 0, with 15 bases in between. The CDR3 consists of 16 residues. The CDR3 sequence: CASSYSGHGSTDTQYF. The CDR3 DNA reads as TGCGCCAGCAGCTATAGCGGCCACGGTAGCACAGATACGCAGTATTTT.

This clone has just one count. The J gene is TRBJ1-1, the V gene TRBV4-1; 7 positions agree with TRBD1. The germline V gene encodes CDR1 MGHRA and CDR2 YSYEKL. This CDR3 has 15 amino acids. Trimming removed 4 bases from V and 5 bases from J; junction bases left unmatched: 10. CDR3 nucleotides: TGCGCCAGCAGCCTATCGGGACAGCAGATTACTGAAGCTTTCTTT. Protein: CASSLSGQQITEAFF.

The CDR3 region is CASSLGQANTIYF. The CDR3 DNA reads as TGTGCCAGCAGCTTAGGACAGGCCAACACCATATATTTT. J is TRBJ1-3 and V is TRBV11-2; TRBD1 is a possible D gene (6 bases). Germline CDR1 SGHAT, CDR2 FQNNGV. This CDR3 region has 13 residues. V was shortened by 1 base and J by 7 bases, with 8 bases between the two germline ends.

A remark on this clone: A junction end diverges from the germline sequence, so it may reflect a read error. The V and J genes are TRBV5-1 and TRBJ1-1; D is ambiguous. The germline V gene encodes CDR1 SGHRS and CDR2 YFSETQ. The CDR3 consists of 14 residues. CDR3 sequence reads: CASNLLQTNTEAFF. As DNA, the CDR3 is TGCGCCAGCAACTTGTTACAGACGAACACTGAAGCTTTCTTT.

This chain connects TRBV5-1 to TRBJ2-3; 8 nucleotides align to TRBD2. This CDR3 contains 15 residues. Trimming at V came to 0 bases and at J to 14 bases, leaving 14 bases not matched to a gene. Germline CDR1 and CDR2: SGHRS and YFSETQ. CDR3 in amino acids: CASSLANPMAGGPYF. The CDR3 bases are TGCGCCAGCAGCTTGGCCAACCCAATGGCGGGGGGTCCGTATTTT.

The chain is built from TRBV7-2 and TRBJ2-1; 11 nucleotides line up with TRBD2. Germline V lookup: CDR1 SGHTA, CDR2 FQGNSA. V shed 2 bases and J 2 bases; nucleotides not matched to a gene: 8. CDR3 length: 18 amino acids. The chain's CDR3 is CASSLRTSGGRTYNEQFF. DNA for the CDR3: TGTGCCAGCAGCTTAAGAACTAGCGGGGGCCGCACCTACAATGAGCAGTTCTTC.

The chain recombines TRBV6-1 with TRBJ2-2; a weak D match, TRBD1 (6 bases). CDR3 size: 15 residues. Germline values: CDR1 MNHNS, CDR2 SASEGT. V dropped 6 bases and J dropped 5 bases, with 16 bases sitting between them. The CDR3 sequence is CASSFLTGGTGELFF. The CDR3 DNA sequence: TGTGCCAGCAGCTTCCTGACAGGTGGGACCGGGGAGCTGTTTTTT.

This clone occurred a few times. The chain couples TRBV18 to TRBJ2-1, with D perhaps matching TRBD2 (7 bases). The V gene lost 3 bases and the J gene lost 5 bases, with 14 bases spanning the gap. This CDR3 is 15 amino acids long. Germline V gene lookup returns CDR1 KGHSH and CDR2 LQKENI. In nucleotides, the CDR3 is TGTGCCAGCTCACCTTTCGGCGGGGGCAACAATGAGCAGTTCTTC. Protein: CASSPFGGGNNEQFF.

This clone showed up just once. V is TRBV5-1 and J is TRBJ2-5, with TRBD1 identical over 7 bases. V lost 3 bases and J lost 1; bases outside the gene matches: 3. Per the germline V gene, CDR1 is SGHRS and CDR2 is YFSETQ. The CDR3 length is 14 residues. The CDR3 DNA follows: TGCGCCAGCAGCTACGGGACAGTCCAAGAGACCCAGTACTTC. Its translation: CASSYGTVQETQYF.

The rearrangement joins TRBV5-4 to TRBJ2-5; maybe TRBD2 (6 bases). The CDR3 is 16 amino acids. Germline assignment: CDR1 SGHNT and CDR2 YYREEE (reference sequence). The V end was cut by 0 bases, the J end by 4 bases, with 16 bases between. Written as DNA, the CDR3 is TGTGCCAGCAGCTTGGAGATTGACGGGAGCGGAGAGACCCAGTACTTC. This translates into CASSLEIDGSGETQYF. The entire variable domain, with the rest obtained from reference TRBV5-4 and TRBJ2-5, is as follows: ETGVTQSPTHLIKTRGQQVTLRCSSQSGHNTVSWYQQALGQGPQFIFQYYREEENGRGNFPPRFSGLQFPNYSSELNVNALELDDSALYLCASSLEIDGSGETQYFGPGTRLLVL.

The rearrangement joins TRBV7-2 to TRBJ2-7; D not resolved. The CDR3 sequence is 11 residues long. V lost 4 bases and J 5 bases, leaving 6 bases between the germline ends. The germline CDR1 and CDR2 sequences are SGHTA and FQGNSA. Written as DNA, the CDR3 is TGTGCCAGCAGCTCGGTGGACGAGCAGTACTTC. Protein: CASSSVDEQYF.

This clone showed up just once. The J gene is TRBJ1-2, the V gene TRBV27; 7 positions match TRBD1. CDR3 size: 17 residues. The V and J ends lost 5 bases and 4 bases, in that order; junction bases with no gene match: 16. Germline CDR1 MNHEY, CDR2 SMNVEV (reference sequence). The CDR3 loop reads CASSPRQGLIYFYGYTF. In DNA, the CDR3 is TGTGCCAGCAGTCCGAGACAGGGTCTGATCTATTTCTATGGCTACACCTTC.

The CDR3 sequence is CASSPQGGWNTEAFF. CDR3 sequence (DNA): TGTGCCAGCAGCCCACAGGGGGGCTGGAACACTGAAGCTTTCTTT. The chain combines TRBV7-9 with TRBJ1-1; 8 nucleotides match TRBD1. V dropped 5 bases and J dropped 1; count of bases not matched to a gene: 6. Germline V gene lookup returns CDR1 SEHNR and CDR2 FQNEAQ (reference sequence). This CDR3 is 15 amino acids long.

V usage is TRBV25-1 and J usage is TRBJ2-1, with 8 nucleotides matching TRBD2. The CDR3 spans 17 residues. V dropped 1 base and J dropped 8; count of bases not matched to a gene: 13. The V gene's germline CDR1 is MGHDK and CDR2 SYGVNS. CDR3 DNA sequence: TGTGCCAGCAGTGAATTTGGCGGGGCTAGCGGGTTAGATGAGCAGTTCTTC. Translated, it gives CASSEFGGASGLDEQFF.

This clone was picked up a small number of times. The chain employs TRBV7-9 and TRBJ1-2; D uncertain. V lost 5 bases to trimming and J lost 2 bases, with 12 bases between them. The germline V gene encodes CDR1 SEHNR and CDR2 FQNEAQ (reference sequence). CDR3 length: 14 amino acids. This chain's CDR3 is CASSPPRRNYGYTF. Here the CDR3 DNA reads TGTGCCAGCAGCCCCCCGCGGAGGAACTATGGCTACACCTTC.

In its sample, this clone was seen a few times. The chain recombines TRBV7-2 with TRBJ1-6; 9 bases are shared with TRBD1. Per the germline V gene, CDR1 is SGHTA and CDR2 is FQGNSA. J gave up 10 bases and V 5 bases, and 9 bases lay outside the gene matches. The CDR3 has 15 amino acids. CDR3 sequence: CASSRSPGQGSPLHF. DNA for the CDR3: TGTGCCAGCAGCCGATCTCCGGGACAGGGATCACCCCTCCACTTT.

This clone occurred a few times. The chain links TRBV29-1 to TRBJ2-3, with a possible D match to TRBD1 (5 bases). Germline loops: CDR1 SQVTM, CDR2 ANQGSEA. The CDR3 length is 13 residues. Trimming cost V 5 bases and J 8 bases, with 17 bases left between them. The CDR3, as DNA: TGCAGCGTTCAAGCACACGACCAGGGTACGCAGTATTTT. Translated: CSVQAHDQGTQYF.

This clone was detected a few times. The chain recombines TRBV28 with TRBJ2-1; 8 positions match TRBD2. The length of the CDR3 is 15 residues. CDR1 and CDR2 (germline): MDHEN, SYDVKM. Trimming removed 7 bases from V and 4 bases from J; junction bases left unmatched: 9. CDR3 DNA: TGTGCCAGCACCCCCGGGGTAGCGGGATACAATGAGCAGTTCTTC. Protein: CASTPGVAGYNEQFF.

The sample holds a few counts of this clone. The rearrangement joins TRBV6-5 to TRBJ1-2; TRBD1 is a possible D gene (6 bases). Germline CDR1 reads MNHEY; CDR2 reads SVGAGI. Trimming pared 0 bases from V and 3 bases from J, leaving 14 bases between. CDR3 length: 16 amino acids. CDR3 sequence reads: CASSYSNRAGYYGYTF. The CDR3 DNA sequence: TGTGCCAGCAGTTACTCGAACAGGGCCGGCTACTATGGCTACACCTTC.

The chain recombines TRBV5-1 with TRBJ2-1; 8 bases line up with TRBD1. V shed 0 bases and J 7 bases; nucleotides not matched to a gene: 3. Germline CDR1 SGHRS, CDR2 YFSETQ. The CDR3 has 14 amino acids. The CDR3 protein is CASSLVTGANEQFF. As DNA, the CDR3 is TGCGCCAGCAGCTTGGTGACAGGGGCGAATGAGCAGTTCTTC.

This clone was counted only a few times. Other DNA sequences in this specimen translate into the identical CDR3. This chain connects TRBV18 to TRBJ2-5, with 8 bases lining up with TRBD2. This CDR3 is 17 amino acids long. V lost 1 base, J lost 5 bases, and 12 bases stayed unmatched. Germline V gives CDR1 KGHSH, CDR2 LQKENI. The chain's CDR3 is CASSPRRAGGNRETQYF. The DNA for the CDR3 is TGTGCCAGCTCACCACGTCGCGCGGGGGGTAATCGTGAGACCCAGTACTTC.

This clone was detected a few times. The V call is TRBV27, the J call TRBJ1-2; D is undetermined. The germline V and J ends were trimmed by 5 bases and 2 bases, with 18 bases remaining between them. Germline CDR1 is MNHEY and CDR2 is SMNVEV (reference sequence). The CDR3 covers 16 residues. The CDR3 DNA reads as TGTGCCAGCAGTCCGATGAGCCGGTATGCCAACTATGGCTACACCTTC. Protein product: CASSPMSRYANYGYTF.

This clone was detected a few times. The chain recombines TRBV10-3 with TRBJ2-1; 11 nucleotides match TRBD2. This CDR3 is built from 20 residues. Germline trimming cut 0 bases from V and 3 bases from J; bases unmatched to any gene: 13. Germline CDR1 reads ENHRY; CDR2 reads SYGVKD. The DNA of the CDR3 is TGTGCCATCAGTGAGTCGTGGGCTAGCGGGAGGCGTACTCGCTACAATGAGCAGTTCTTC. Amino acids: CAISESWASGRRTRYNEQFF.

The V gene is TRBV29-1, the J gene TRBJ1-2; TRBD1 matches 10 bases. Germline V gene sequence: CDR1 SQVTM, CDR2 ANQGSEA. There are 16 residues in the CDR3. V lost 6 bases to trimming and J lost 4 bases; unmatched junction nucleotides: 14. CDR3 amino acids: CSVNPPGTGAAYGYTF. The CDR3 DNA follows: TGCAGCGTGAACCCCCCCGGGACAGGGGCTGCCTATGGCTACACCTTC. Full variable domain (missing parts from reference TRBV29-1 and TRBJ1-2): SAVISQKPSRDICQRGTSLTIQCQVDSQVTMMFWYRQQPGQSLTLIATANQGSEATYESGFVIDKFPISRPNLTFSTLTVSNMSPEDSSIYLCSVNPPGTGAAYGYTFGSGTRLTVV.

This chain links TRBV7-2 with TRBJ1-2; 7 nucleotides align to TRBD1. This CDR3 has 15 amino acids. V trimming: 2 bases; J trimming: 4 bases; junction bases outside the gene matches: 7. The germline V gene has CDR1 SGHTA and CDR2 FQGNSA. This CDR3 reads CASSLSPGGSYGYTF. CDR3 bases: TGTGCCAGCAGCTTATCCCCAGGGGGGAGCTATGGCTACACCTTC.

The rearrangement links TRBV5-1 to TRBJ2-3; 9 bases line up with TRBD2. The CDR3 has 15 residues. V shed 1 base and J 2 bases; nucleotides not matched to a gene: 2. Germline V lookup: CDR1 SGHRS, CDR2 YFSETQ. Here the CDR3 DNA reads TGCGCCAGCAGCTTGCGGGGACTAGCCACAGATACGCAGTATTTT. It translates to CASSLRGLATDTQYF.